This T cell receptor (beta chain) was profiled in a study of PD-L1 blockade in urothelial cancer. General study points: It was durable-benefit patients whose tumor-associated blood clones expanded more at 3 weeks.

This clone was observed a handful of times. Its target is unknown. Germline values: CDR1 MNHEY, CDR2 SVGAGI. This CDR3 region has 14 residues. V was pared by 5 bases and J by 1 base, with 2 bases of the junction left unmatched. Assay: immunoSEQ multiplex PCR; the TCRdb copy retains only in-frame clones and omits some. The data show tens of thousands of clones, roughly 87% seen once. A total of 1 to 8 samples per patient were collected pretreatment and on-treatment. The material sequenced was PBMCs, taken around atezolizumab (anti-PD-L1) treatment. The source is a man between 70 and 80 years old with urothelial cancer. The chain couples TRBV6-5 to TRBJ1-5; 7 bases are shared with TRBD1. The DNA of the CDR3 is TGTGCCAGCAGTCCGGGACAGAGCAATCAGCCCCAGCATTTT. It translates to CASSPGQSNQPQHF.